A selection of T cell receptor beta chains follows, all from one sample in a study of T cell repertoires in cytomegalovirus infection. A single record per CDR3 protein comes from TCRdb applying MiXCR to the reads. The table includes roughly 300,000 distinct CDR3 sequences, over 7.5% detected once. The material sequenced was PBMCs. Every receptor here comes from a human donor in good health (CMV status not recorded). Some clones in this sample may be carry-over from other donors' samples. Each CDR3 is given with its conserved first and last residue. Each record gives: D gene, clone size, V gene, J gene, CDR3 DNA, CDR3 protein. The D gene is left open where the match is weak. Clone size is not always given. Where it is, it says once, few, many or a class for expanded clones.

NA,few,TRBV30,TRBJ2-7,TGTGCCTGGAACAGGCTTACCTACGAGCAGTACTTC,CAWNRLTYEQYF
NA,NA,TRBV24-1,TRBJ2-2,TGTGCCACCAGATCAGTATTCACCGGGGAGCTGTTTTTT,CATRSVFTGELFF
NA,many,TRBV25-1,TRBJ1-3,TGTGCCAGCAGTGTACCCCGATCAGGGGTGGGAAACACCATATATTTT,CASSVPRSGVGNTIYF
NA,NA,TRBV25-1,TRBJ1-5,TGTGCCAGCAGTGTCCTGAATCAGCCCCAGCATTTT,CASSVLNQPQHF
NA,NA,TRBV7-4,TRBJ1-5,TGTGCCAGCAGCTTTGCGGCTAGCAATCAGCCCCAGCATTTT,CASSFAASNQPQHF
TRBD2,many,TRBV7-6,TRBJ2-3,TGTGCCAGCAGCTTAGCCGACGGTAGCGGGAGGGCCGATACGCAGTATTTT,CASSLADGSGRADTQYF
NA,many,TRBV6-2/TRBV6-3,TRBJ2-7,TGTGCCAGCACCCCCGCAGGGGTCACCTACGAGCAGTACTTC,CASTPAGVTYEQYF
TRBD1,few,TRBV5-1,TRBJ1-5,TGCGCCAGCAGCTTACAGGGGCCCCCGGAGCCCCAGCATTTT,CASSLQGPPEPQHF
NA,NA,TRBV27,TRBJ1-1,TGTGCCAGCATCCCCGGGGGGGGCGGTGAAGCTTTCTTT,CASIPGGGGEAFF
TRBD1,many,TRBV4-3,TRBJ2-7,TGCGCCAGCAGCCAAGATATGGGGACAGGGGCCGGCTACGAGCAGTACTTC,CASSQDMGTGAGYEQYF